This passage covers 16 T cell receptor beta chains from one sample sequenced in a study of blood T cell repertoires in COVID-19. TCRdb's table, derived via immunoSEQ multiplex PCR, lists solely in-frame clones and lacks some. The sample lists tens of thousands of clones; around 87% were seen once. The source material was peripheral blood. The source of these receptors is a woman of 80 years or more with active or convalescent COVID-19.

This clone was counted only a few times. This chain connects TRBV7-2 to TRBJ1-2; 7 bases fit TRBD1. Germline V lookup: CDR1 SGHTA, CDR2 FQGNSA. This CDR3 comprises 15 residues. After removal of 3 bases from V and 3 bases from J, the junction contained 7 bases not matched to a gene. The CDR3 DNA follows: TGTGCCAGCAGCTTTGCCGGGACAGCATACTATGGCTACACCTTC. This codes for CASSFAGTAYYGYTF.

V and J are TRBV20-1 and TRBJ1-1; D may be TRBD1 (5 bases). The CDR3 runs to 13 residues. From germline, CDR1 is DFQATT and CDR2 SNEGSKA (reference sequence). V was pared by 3 bases and J by 3 bases, with 11 bases between. CDR3 bases: TGCAGTGCTAGTAAGGGGCCATACACTGAAGCTTTCTTT. Its protein product is CSASKGPYTEAFF.

The chain links TRBV7-2 to TRBJ1-2, with 8 bases lining up with TRBD1. The CDR3 has 14 residues. CDR1 is SGHTA and CDR2 is FQGNSA in the germline V gene. V shed 5 bases, J shed 3 bases, and the junction held 5 bases outside the gene matches. CDR3 DNA: TGTGCCAGCAGCCTCCGACAGGGGCACTATGGCTACACCTTC. It is translated as CASSLRQGHYGYTF.

The CDR3 loop is CASSTRGETNEKLFF. CDR3 nucleotide sequence: TGTGCCAGCAGTACCAGGGGTGAGACTAATGAAAAACTGTTTTTT. This rearrangement joins TRBV6-5 to TRBJ1-4; D may be TRBD1 (6 bases). Germline V gene data show CDR1 as MNHEY and CDR2 as SVGAGI. The V end lost 5 bases, the J end lost 2 bases, and 12 bases lay between the germline ends. The CDR3 is made up of 15 amino acids.

On this clone itself: The sample contains more than one DNA sequence encoding this CDR3. This chain uses TRBV6-5 with TRBJ1-1; D might be TRBD1 (6 bases). Germline CDR1 MNHEY, CDR2 SVGAGI. This CDR3 contains 15 residues. The V gene lost 2 bases and the J gene lost 1 base, with 11 bases spanning the gap. In DNA, the CDR3 is TGTGCCAGCAGTTACGCGACAGGAGCGAACACTGAAGCTTTCTTT. Its translation: CASSYATGANTEAFF.

The chain recombines TRBV6-5 with TRBJ1-2, with 7 nucleotides matching TRBD1. The V gene's germline CDR1 is MNHEY and CDR2 SVGAGI. V was clipped by 6 bases and J by 8 bases; unmatched bases: 9. This CDR3 is built from 13 residues. The CDR3 protein is CASRADRAKGYTF. In nucleotides, the CDR3 is TGTGCCAGCAGAGCTGACAGGGCCAAAGGCTACACCTTC.

V gene TRBV7-9 combines with J gene TRBJ2-1; 8 positions agree with TRBD1. The V gene's germline CDR1 is SEHNR and CDR2 FQNEAQ (reference sequence). The V and J ends lost 5 bases and 6 bases, in that order; junction bases with no gene match: 3. This CDR3 has 13 amino acids. In DNA form, the CDR3 reads TGTGCCAGCAGCCACAGGGGGGCCAATGAGCAGTTCTTC. Protein sequence: CASSHRGANEQFF.

This clone was detected a few times. This sequence joins TRBV23-1 and TRBJ2-1; no clear D. TRBV23-1 is assigned to the ORF class and has an uncertain function. V lost 4 bases, J lost 9 bases, and 4 bases lay in between. CDR3 length: 10 amino acids. CDR3 in amino acids: CASSLVEQFF. The CDR3, as DNA: TGCGCCAGCAGTCTAGTTGAGCAGTTCTTC.

V and J are TRBV12-5 and TRBJ1-1, with D possibly TRBD1 on 5 matching bases. The CDR3 is 12 amino acids. Trimming took off 5 bases at V and 9 bases at J, with 13 bases between the two ends. The V gene's germline CDR1 is LGHNT and CDR2 FRNRAP. CDR3: CASGHSQGKAFF. The CDR3 bases are TGTGCTAGTGGTCACTCCCAGGGCAAAGCTTTCTTT.

This clone was recorded only once. The chain combines TRBV28 with TRBJ2-3; D might be TRBD2 (6 bases). The germline CDR1 and CDR2 sequences are MDHEN and SYDVKM. The CDR3 length is 15 residues. V was pared by 5 bases and J by 5 bases, with 17 bases between. Written as DNA, the CDR3 is TGTGCCAGCAGTCAAGTAGGAGGGCTAGAAGATACGCAGTATTTT. This sequence encodes CASSQVGGLEDTQYF. Full variable domain (remainder filled in from reference TRBV28 and TRBJ2-3): DVKVTQSSRYLVKRTGEKVFLECVQDMDHENMFWYRQDPGLGLRLIYFSYDVKMKEKGDIPEGYSVSREKKERFSLILESASTNQTSMYLCASSQVGGLEDTQYFGPGTRLTVL.

Turning to this clone: Its ends do not fully match the called genes, so a read error is possible. The V and J genes are TRBV28 and TRBJ1-1; 8 bases align to TRBD1. This CDR3 spans 15 amino acids. The germline gives CDR1 MDHEN, CDR2 SYDVKM. The CDR3 sequence is CASRRSGGTQSLWWF. The CDR3 DNA reads as TGTGCCAGCAGGCGGTCAGGGGGCACGCAATCCCTATGGTGGTTT.

V gene TRBV3-1 (or the pseudogene TRBV3-2) combines with J gene TRBJ2-5; TRBD1 might be the D (6 bases). Per the germline V gene, CDR1 is LGHDT and CDR2 is YNNKEL (reference sequence). V was clipped by 0 bases and J by 4 bases, with 12 bases between them. The CDR3 contains 15 residues. DNA of the CDR3: TGTGCCAGCAGCCAAGAGTTCGACAGGTTAGAGACCCAGTACTTC. Its protein is CASSQEFDRLETQYF.

The CDR3 here is CASSHGQEAFF. CDR3 sequence (DNA): TGTGCCAGCAGCCACGGACAGGAAGCTTTCTTT. The chain links TRBV7-9 to TRBJ1-1; the D gene is possibly TRBD1 (6 bases). This CDR3 contains 11 residues. The germline V gene has CDR1 SEHNR and CDR2 FQNEAQ (reference sequence). The V end was cut by 5 bases, the J end by 8 bases, with 9 bases between.

The genes are TRBV4-3 and TRBJ1-3, with D uncertain. Germline V gives CDR1 LGHNA, CDR2 YSLEER. The CDR3 is made up of 14 amino acids. V was trimmed by 3 bases and J by 0 bases, leaving 6 bases between them. The CDR3 here is CASSQRDSGNTIYF. The DNA of the CDR3 is TGCGCCAGCAGCCAGAGGGACTCTGGAAACACCATATATTTT.

V and J are TRBV15 and TRBJ1-3; D is perhaps TRBD1 (5 bases). Trimming removed 0 bases at V and 3 bases at J, with 9 bases between. This CDR3 is 15 amino acids long. The germline V gene has CDR1 LNHNV and CDR2 YYDKDF (reference sequence). DNA of the CDR3: TGTGCCACCAGCAGAGATAAGGGGTATGGAAACACCATATATTTT. It specifies CATSRDKGYGNTIYF.

This chain connects TRBV4-1 to TRBJ1-6; 7 positions match TRBD1. The trim removed 4 bases at V and 9 bases at J, leaving 6 bases unmatched. CDR1 is MGHRA, CDR2 YSYEKL, per germline. CDR3 length: 14 residues. Here the CDR3 reads CASSPYRGASPLHF. The CDR3 DNA follows: TGCGCCAGCAGCCCATACAGGGGTGCTTCACCCCTCCACTTT.